This TCR beta chain was documented in a study of shared clonotypes between healthy human individuals. Study observations and caveats: Expectations were that clonotype sharing among donors would be affected by sequencing depth. Few donors restricted represented genetic and exposure-history diversity.

V was shortened by 0 bases and J by 0 bases, with 6 bases between the two germline ends. Germline lookup yields CDR1 SNHLY and CDR2 FYNNEI. The CDR3 covers 14 residues. The sample holds a few counts of this clone. Its target is not known. Other DNA sequences of this sample code for an identical CDR3. This table comes from immunoSEQ multiplex PCR, and its TCRdb copy is limited to in-frame clones, with some not included. The sample holds some 470,000 clones; roughly four fifths are singletons and the top ten take 10% to 15%. This sequence originates from a woman in her thirties or forties in good health. Some clones in this sample may be carry-over from other donors' samples. The J gene is TRBJ2-7, the V gene TRBV2; D not certain. The specimen was PBMCs. In DNA, the CDR3 is TGTGCCAGCAGTGAAGCCGGTCACTCCTACGAGCAGTACTTC. Amino acids: CASSEAGHSYEQYF.